This note documents a single T cell receptor (beta chain) sequence. Antigen: not known. V lost 0 bases, J lost 2 bases, and 11 bases lay in between. The V gene's germline CDR1 is MNHEY and CDR2 SMNVEV (reference sequence). The CDR3 is made up of 16 amino acids. The data derive from a study of shared clonotypes between healthy human individuals. About the research overall: The plates for each donor numbered three CD4 naive, three CD4 memory, two CD8 naive and one CD8 memory.

Points from the study as a whole: Generally, estimated richness proved larger in naive subsets than it did in memory subsets.

A split of CD4+ cells into CD45RA+ naive and CD45RA-negative memory subsets was performed. Using immunoSEQ multiplex PCR, the repertoire was profiled, and TCRdb retains in-frame clones only, with some absent. Of over a million clones listed, approximately 80% are singletons. The clonotype comes from a man aged 18 to 29 in good health. Some clones in this sample may be carry-over from other donors' samples. The rearrangement joins TRBV27 to TRBJ1-3; D might be TRBD1 (5 bases). Sequenced sample: memory CD4+ T cells from PBMCs. Subset noted: CD45RA-negative fraction. In DNA form, the CDR3 reads TGTGCCAGCAGTTTATCGGCCAGGGTGACTGGAAACACCATATATTTT. Protein product: CASSLSARVTGNTIYF.